These 14 T cell receptor beta chains were sequenced from one sample in a study of neurological immune-mediated disorders. TCRdb itself ran the 5' RACE reads through MiXCR, one entry per CDR3 protein. The profile shows 17,000 or so distinct CDR3 sequences, over 25% of them singletons. Sequenced material: PBMCs. The receptors stem from a man aged 45-60 years with HTLV-1-associated myelopathy (HAM/TSP).

The J gene is TRBJ1-2, the V gene TRBV29-1; 8 bases fit TRBD1. CDR1 is SQVTM, CDR2 ANQGSEA, per germline. Trimming removed 6 bases from V and 8 bases from J; junction bases left unmatched: 5. The CDR3 has 11 amino acids. The CDR3 spells CSVGGTGGYTF. For the CDR3, the DNA is TGCAGCGTAGGTGGGACAGGCGGCTACACCTTC. The whole variable domain, remainder taken from reference TRBV29-1 and TRBJ1-2, is SAVISQKPSRDICQRGTSLTIQCQVDSQVTMMFWYRQQPGQSLTLIATANQGSEATYESGFVIDKFPISRPNLTFSTLTVSNMSPEDSSIYLCSVGGTGGYTFGSGTRLTVV.

Only a few counts were recorded for this clonotype. The J gene is TRBJ2-3, the V gene TRBV20-1, with a weak D call TRBD1 (6 bases). From germline, CDR1 is DFQATT and CDR2 SNEGSKA (reference sequence). This CDR3 spans 13 amino acids. V lost 4 bases and J 6 bases, leaving 14 bases between the germline ends. CDR3 nucleotides: TGCAGTGCTAAGGACAGTCTTGGGGATACGCAGTATTTT. Protein sequence: CSAKDSLGDTQYF.

The CDR3 region is CASSPGLGEAFF. CDR3 coding DNA: TGTGCCAGCAGCCCGGGGTTGGGTGAAGCTTTCTTT. This chain connects TRBV5-5 to TRBJ1-1; D gene unclear. The CDR3 spans 12 residues. V lost 4 bases, J lost 7 bases, and 11 bases lay in between. Germline-derived CDR1 and CDR2 are SGHKS and YYEKEE (reference sequence).

This clonotype has at least ten counts. The J gene is TRBJ2-2, the V gene TRBV7-9; D uncertain. Germline CDR1 is SEHNR and CDR2 is FQNEAQ (reference sequence). The CDR3 is 16 residues long. V was trimmed by 2 bases and J by 2 bases, leaving 12 bases between them. The CDR3 spells CASSLPSGVNTGELFF. In nucleotides, the CDR3 is TGTGCCAGCAGCTTACCCTCAGGCGTCAACACCGGGGAGCTGTTTTTT.

This clonotype was found many times. The CDR3 coding sequence is TGCGCCAGCAGCTTCGGCAGCTCTGGGGCCAACGTCCTGACTTTC. Encoded protein: CASSFGSSGANVLTF. This chain links TRBV5-1 with TRBJ2-6; D unresolved. The CDR3 contains 15 residues. Germline V lookup: CDR1 SGHRS, CDR2 YFSETQ. V lost 2 bases to trimming and J lost 0 bases, with 6 bases between them.

This clonotype came up a few times. This chain joins TRBV20-1 and TRBJ2-3; D is possibly TRBD2 (5 bases). The germline V and J ends were trimmed by 7 bases and 4 bases, with 21 bases remaining between them. Germline V gene sequence: CDR1 DFQATT, CDR2 SNEGSKA (reference sequence). The CDR3 is 15 amino acids. CDR3 DNA sequence: TGCAGTGTGATACGGGATCCTTGGGTGGCAGATACGCAGTATTTT. Translation: CSVIRDPWVADTQYF.

The rearrangement joins TRBV19 to TRBJ2-1; no clear D. The CDR3 is 15 residues long. Germline CDR1 and CDR2: LNHDA and SQIVND (reference sequence). V lost 7 bases to trimming and J lost 4 bases, with 17 bases between them. The CDR3 protein is CASTKAPGDYNEQFF. The CDR3 DNA reads as TGTGCCAGTACCAAGGCCCCAGGCGATTACAATGAGCAGTTCTTC.

The CDR3 loop is CASSGGHNTGELFF. The CDR3, as DNA: TGTGCCAGCAGCGGGGGACATAACACCGGGGAGCTGTTTTTT. The V and J genes are TRBV9 and TRBJ2-2; possible D gene TRBD1, 6 bases. CDR3 length equals 14 residues. V lost 3 bases, J lost 2 bases, and 8 bases lay in between. Germline V gene sequence: CDR1 SGDLS, CDR2 YYNGEE. Full variable domain (outside the CDR3, taken from reference TRBV9 and TRBJ2-2): DSGVTQTPKHLITATGQRVTLRCSPRSGDLSVYWYQQSLDQGLQFLIQYYNGEERAKGNILERFSAQQFPDLHSELNLSSLELGDSALYFCASSGGHNTGELFFGEGSRLTVL.

This sequence joins TRBV5-4 and TRBJ1-1; D may be TRBD1 (5 bases). CDR1 and CDR2 from the germline V gene are SGHNT and YYREEE (reference sequence). The CDR3 consists of 15 residues. Trimming left V 4 bases short and J 0 bases short, with 13 bases between. The CDR3 is CASSPETVMNTEAFF. The CDR3 DNA is TGTGCCAGCAGCCCGGAGACAGTTATGAACACTGAAGCTTTCTTT.

This clonotype appeared many times. This chain uses TRBV20-1 with TRBJ2-7; TRBD2 matches at 10 bases. This CDR3 contains 14 residues. Germline trimming cut 0 bases from V and 3 bases from J; bases unmatched to any gene: 2. The germline gives CDR1 DFQATT, CDR2 SNEGSKA (reference sequence). The CDR3 region has the DNA TGCAGTGCTAGAGATCTAGCGGGGGACTACGAGCAGTACTTC. It codes for CSARDLAGDYEQYF.

This clonotype came up many times. V is TRBV27 and J is TRBJ1-2, with D tentatively TRBD1 (5 bases). The V gene lost 8 bases and the J gene lost 4 bases, with 14 bases spanning the gap. Germline lookup yields CDR1 MNHEY and CDR2 SMNVEV (reference sequence). The CDR3 is made up of 13 amino acids. CDR3 bases: TGTGCCAGCGGGACCGGGACGGTCTATGGCTACACCTTC. Protein product: CASGTGTVYGYTF.

The J gene is TRBJ2-1, the V gene TRBV4-2, with D possibly matching TRBD2 (6 bases). The CDR3 runs 16 residues. V shed 0 bases and J shed 3 bases, with 12 bases lying between them. Germline CDR1 reads LGHNA; CDR2 reads YNFKEQ. The CDR3 coding sequence is TGTGCCAGCAGCCAAGAGCCTAGCGTGAACTACAATGAGCAGTTCTTC. Translation: CASSQEPSVNYNEQFF.

This rearrangement joins TRBV6-1 to TRBJ2-7; the match to TRBD1 covers 7 bases. The CDR3 consists of 13 residues. Trimming removed 8 bases from V and 0 bases from J; junction bases left unmatched: 4. Per germline, CDR1 MNHNS and CDR2 SASEGT. CDR3 coding DNA: TGTGCCAGCTTGACAGGGAACTCCTACGAGCAGTACTTC. The encoded protein is CASLTGNSYEQYF.

Remarks on this clonotype: One junction end disagrees with the germline gene, perhaps due to a read error. The V and J genes are TRBV20-1 and TRBJ1-5; D is unclear. The germline gives CDR1 DFQATT, CDR2 SNEGSKA (reference sequence). The CDR3 has 15 residues. The CDR3 here is CSARAGFTSNQPQHF. CDR3 nucleotide sequence: TGCAGTGCCAGAGCCGGCTTTACTAGCAATCAGCCCCAGCATTTT.